This record covers a single TCR beta chain. The germline V and J ends were trimmed by 3 bases and 3 bases, with 14 bases remaining between them. The CDR3 totals 15 residues. Germline-derived CDR1 and CDR2 are LGHDT and YNNKEL (reference sequence). Original handling: From reference gene primer amplification, estimates of nucleated cell counts were derived. Clones were read by immunoSEQ multiplex PCR, and TCRdb kept only the in-frame ones, dropping some. V and J calls plus clone size are reproduced from that table; the DNA served to infer D and trimming. The data hold over 70,000 clones, with about 89% observed a single time. These data originate in a study of blood T cell repertoires in COVID-19. At the level of the study: Donors in the United States, Italy and Spain gave samples during acute or convalescent COVID-19. The cDNA or gDNA used as material had been derived from T cells, B-cell-depleted T cells, or PBMCs.

Input material: peripheral blood. This chain links TRBV3-1 (or the pseudogene TRBV3-2) with TRBJ2-5; D is perhaps TRBD2 (6 bases). This clonotype was obtained from a human donor in a cohort sampled during active COVID-19. The DNA of the CDR3 is TGTGCCAGCAGCCATTCGGGACGGACTAAAGAGACCCAGTACTTC. It codes for CASSHSGRTKETQYF.